These 32 T cell receptor beta chains share one sample of origin, sequenced in a study of T cell changes during pregnancy in multiple sclerosis. Sequencing was performed with immunoSEQ multiplex PCR; in TCRdb, only in-frame clones are kept and a portion is missing. There are more than 90,000 clones in the sample; around 92% occur only once, and approximately 1.9% lies in the top ten. Sample: peripheral blood, taken after pregnancy. The receptors were sampled from a female donor with multiple sclerosis, enrolled in a pregnancy study.

V gene TRBV19 combines with J gene TRBJ1-2, with TRBD1 matching 9 bases. The CDR3 has 14 amino acids. V dropped 4 bases and J dropped 4; count of bases not matched to a gene: 4. Germline assignment: CDR1 LNHDA and CDR2 SQIVND (reference sequence). The CDR3 DNA sequence: TGTGCCAGTAGTAAACCACAGGGGGCCTATGGCTACACCTTC. Translated, it gives CASSKPQGAYGYTF.

The chain carries TRBV2 and TRBJ2-2; D unresolved. V lost 6 bases, J lost 0 bases, and 8 bases lay in between. Per germline, CDR1 SNHLY and CDR2 FYNNEI. The CDR3 loop spans 14 amino acids. The CDR3 region is CASRSLSNTGELFF. CDR3 in DNA: TGTGCCAGCAGGTCCCTCTCGAACACCGGGGAGCTGTTTTTT.

This chain uses TRBV4-1 with TRBJ2-5; no clear D. The length of the CDR3 is 13 residues. V dropped 0 bases and J dropped 7 bases, with 9 bases sitting between them. Looked up from germline, CDR1 is MGHRA and CDR2 is YSYEKL. Written as DNA, the CDR3 is TGCGCCAGCAGCCAAGAGGGCTTTGGGACCCAGTACTTC. It is translated as CASSQEGFGTQYF.

The chain links TRBV5-1 to TRBJ2-7; 7 bases are a match to TRBD1. The CDR3 has 13 residues. With V trimmed by 5 bases and J by 2 bases, 4 bases remained unmatched. From germline, CDR1 is SGHRS and CDR2 YFSETQ. CDR3 sequence: CASSWDRTYEQYF. For the CDR3, the DNA is TGCGCCAGCAGTTGGGACAGAACCTACGAGCAGTACTTC.

V and J are TRBV19 and TRBJ2-1; 8 nucleotides line up with TRBD1. The CDR3 loop spans 15 amino acids. V shed 6 bases, J shed 7 bases, and the junction held 11 bases outside the gene matches. Germline V gene lookup returns CDR1 LNHDA and CDR2 SQIVND (reference sequence). This CDR3 reads CASRGKDRAANEQFF. The CDR3 DNA follows: TGTGCCAGTAGGGGGAAGGACAGGGCGGCGAATGAGCAGTTCTTC.

The chain couples TRBV27 to TRBJ1-1, with TRBD1 identical over 7 bases. Germline loops: CDR1 MNHEY, CDR2 SMNVEV (reference sequence). CDR3 length: 13 residues. Trimming took 5 bases from V and 5 from J; bases not matched to a gene: 5. In DNA form, the CDR3 reads TGTGCCAGCAGTCCCAAGACAGGGACTGAAGCTTTCTTT. It translates to CASSPKTGTEAFF.

The chain joins TRBV6-5 to TRBJ1-3; tentatively, D is TRBD1 (5 bases). With 2 bases removed from V and 4 bases from J, the gap between germline ends came to 12 bases. Germline V CDR1 and CDR2: MNHEY, SVGAGI. This CDR3 is 15 amino acids long. The CDR3 reads CASSYGTQIGNTIYF. Written as DNA, the CDR3 is TGTGCCAGCAGTTACGGGACTCAAATAGGAAACACCATATATTTT.

This chain joins TRBV19 and TRBJ1-2, with a tentative D call TRBD1 (6 bases). Germline V CDR1 and CDR2: LNHDA, SQIVND (reference sequence). The V end lost 6 bases, the J end lost 4 bases, and 15 bases lay between the germline ends. This CDR3 region has 14 residues. The CDR3 is CASSPGHLVYGYTF. The CDR3 DNA follows: TGTGCCAGTAGCCCGGGACACTTAGTCTATGGCTACACCTTC.

The chain joins TRBV19 to TRBJ2-3; D gene unclear. The CDR3 has 14 residues. V dropped 6 bases and J dropped 1 base, with 11 bases sitting between them. Germline CDR1 LNHDA, CDR2 SQIVND (reference sequence). The CDR3 DNA follows: TGTGCCAGTAGAAGTATCTCGGGCACAGATACGCAGTATTTT. The encoded protein is CASRSISGTDTQYF.

The chain has TRBV29-1 and TRBJ2-1; 16 positions match TRBD2. Germline CDR1 SQVTM, CDR2 ANQGSEA. This CDR3 has 18 amino acids. V dropped 7 bases and J dropped 0; count of bases not matched to a gene: 9. CDR3: CSAGTSGRGQSSYNEQFF. Here the CDR3 DNA reads TGCAGCGCGGGGACTAGCGGGAGGGGGCAGAGCTCCTACAATGAGCAGTTCTTC.

The rearrangement links TRBV7-9 to TRBJ1-1, with D perhaps matching TRBD1 (5 bases). V was pared by 1 base and J by 8 bases, with 5 bases between. The CDR3 spans 11 residues. Germline V gives CDR1 SEHNR, CDR2 FQNEAQ (reference sequence). CDR3 in DNA: TGTGCCAGCAGCTTAGAGGGGGAAGCTTTCTTT. Translated: CASSLEGEAFF. The variable domain in full, with the rest retrieved from reference TRBV7-9 and TRBJ1-1, is DTGVSQNPRHKITKRGQNVTFRCDPISEHNRLYWYRQTLGQGPEFLTYFQNEAQLEKSRLLSDRFSAERPKGSFSTLEIQRTEQGDSAMYLCASSLEGEAFFGQGTRLTVV.

The chain is built from TRBV6-1 and TRBJ1-1, with unresolved D. The CDR3 has 13 residues. Trimming shortened V by 7 bases and J by 2 bases, and 11 bases separated the two germline ends. The germline V gene has CDR1 MNHNS and CDR2 SASEGT. The CDR3 loop reads CASILSRNTEAFF. CDR3 sequence (DNA): TGTGCCAGCATATTGAGCCGAAACACTGAAGCTTTCTTT.

This chain uses TRBV7-2 with TRBJ1-5, with D perhaps TRBD1 (6 bases). V lost 4 bases, J lost 7 bases, and 17 bases lay in between. The CDR3 contains 15 residues. Germline loops: CDR1 SGHTA, CDR2 FQGNSA. CDR3 nucleotides: TGTGCCAGCAGCTATCAGGGGAATCCGGGGCAGCCCCAGCATTTT. Encoded protein: CASSYQGNPGQPQHF.

As DNA, the CDR3 is TGTGCCAGCAATAGAGGAGGGGGGGGTTTGAAAGAGACCCAGTACTTC. Encoded protein: CASNRGGGGLKETQYF. The chain joins TRBV2 to TRBJ2-5; maybe TRBD2 (7 bases). Trimming shortened V by 7 bases and J by 3 bases, and 21 bases separated the two germline ends. Germline values: CDR1 SNHLY, CDR2 FYNNEI. The length of the CDR3 is 16 residues.

The chain links TRBV30 to TRBJ1-3; no definite D call. The germline V gene has CDR1 GTSNPN and CDR2 SVGIG (reference sequence). V dropped 0 bases and J dropped 5 bases, with 11 bases sitting between them. The CDR3 covers 14 residues. The CDR3 here is CAWSVVGVRNTIYF. The CDR3 nucleotides are TGTGCCTGGAGTGTAGTCGGGGTTCGAAACACCATATATTTT. The entire variable domain, with the rest obtained from reference TRBV30 and TRBJ1-3, is as follows: SQTIHQWPATLVQPVGSPLSLECTVEGTSNPNLYWYRQAAGRGLQLLFYSVGIGQISSEVPQNLSASRPQDRQFILSSKKLLLSDSGFYLCAWSVVGVRNTIYFGEGSWLTVV.

The V gene is TRBV9, the J gene TRBJ1-2; D is unresolved. Germline V lookup: CDR1 SGDLS, CDR2 YYNGEE. Trimming removed 4 bases at V and 5 bases at J, with 15 bases between. The CDR3 length is 14 residues. For the CDR3, the DNA is TGTGCCAGCAGCCCCCACGAGGGCCCTTATGGCTACACCTTC. Translation: CASSPHEGPYGYTF. Drawing the rest from reference TRBV9 and TRBJ1-2, the complete variable domain is DSGVTQTPKHLITATGQRVTLRCSPRSGDLSVYWYQQSLDQGLQFLIQYYNGEERAKGNILERFSAQQFPDLHSELNLSSLELGDSALYFCASSPHEGPYGYTFGSGTRLTVV.

This chain connects TRBV19 to TRBJ2-4, with no clear D. There are 11 residues in the CDR3. Germline-derived CDR1 and CDR2 are LNHDA and SQIVND (reference sequence). Trimming took off 2 bases at V and 8 bases at J, with 4 bases between the two ends. The CDR3 DNA reads TGTGCCAGTAGTATAACTGACATTCAGTACTTC. It translates to CASSITDIQYF.

The chain has TRBV7-6 and TRBJ1-2, with D hard to call. Germline assignment: CDR1 SGHVS and CDR2 FNYEAQ. This CDR3 spans 14 amino acids. V dropped 1 base and J dropped 8 bases, with 14 bases sitting between them. CDR3 DNA: TGTGCCAGCAGCTTAGTCAGCTTTCGAGGAGGCTACACCTTC. Residues: CASSLVSFRGGYTF.

J is TRBJ2-1 and V is TRBV5-1; 7 bases match TRBD1. Trimming at V came to 5 bases and at J to 8 bases, leaving 10 bases not matched to a gene. CDR3 size: 14 residues. Germline CDR1 SGHRS, CDR2 YFSETQ. CDR3 in DNA: TGCGCCAGCAGGGCCGGGACAGTCGGCGATGAGCAGTTCTTC. It translates to CASRAGTVGDEQFF.

The CDR3 bases are TGTGCCAGTACGGAATGGATGCCGGGACAGGGGACTCAGCCCCAGCATTTT. It is translated as CASTEWMPGQGTQPQHF. The chain recombines TRBV19 with TRBJ1-5, with 10 bases lining up with TRBD1. V lost 7 bases, J lost 6 bases, and 15 bases stayed unmatched. In germline, CDR1 is LNHDA, CDR2 SQIVND (reference sequence). This CDR3 spans 17 amino acids. Filled out from reference TRBV19 and TRBJ1-5, the complete variable domain reads DGGITQSPKYLFRKEGQNVTLSCEQNLNHDAMYWYRQDPGQGLRLIYYSQIVNDFQKGDIAEGYSVSREKKESFPLTVTSAQKNPTAFYLCASTEWMPGQGTQPQHFGDGTRLSIL.

This clone was seen only once. The chain carries TRBV9 and TRBJ2-7; TRBD2 matches at 7 bases. The V segment lost 4 bases and the J segment 0 bases; nucleotides outside the gene matches: 7. This CDR3 has 15 residues. Germline lookup yields CDR1 SGDLS and CDR2 YYNGEE. The CDR3 region is CASSPGTTYSYEQYF. The CDR3 DNA sequence: TGTGCCAGCAGCCCCGGGACTACCTACTCCTACGAGCAGTACTTC. Full variable domain (outside the CDR3, taken from reference TRBV9 and TRBJ2-7): DSGVTQTPKHLITATGQRVTLRCSPRSGDLSVYWYQQSLDQGLQFLIQYYNGEERAKGNILERFSAQQFPDLHSELNLSSLELGDSALYFCASSPGTTYSYEQYFGPGTRLTVT.

This rearrangement joins TRBV4-3 to TRBJ1-6; D uncertain. This CDR3 is 18 amino acids long. Trimming stripped 1 base from V and 0 bases from J, with 13 bases between. CDR1 and CDR2 from the germline V gene are LGHNA and YSLEER. CDR3 region: CASSQGADGSSYNSPLHF. DNA of the CDR3: TGCGCCAGCAGCCAAGGGGCAGACGGGAGCTCCTATAATTCACCCCTCCACTTT.

The chain has TRBV27 and TRBJ2-6, with D maybe TRBD2 (6 bases). V shed 4 bases and J shed 3 bases, with 7 bases lying between them. CDR1 MNHEY and CDR2 SMNVEV come from the germline V gene (reference sequence). The CDR3 runs 14 residues. The CDR3 here is CASSYGGGANVLTF. The CDR3 coding sequence is TGTGCCAGCAGTTACGGGGGTGGGGCCAACGTCCTGACTTTC.

This clone was observed a single time. The chain combines TRBV21-1 with TRBJ2-7; TRBD1, the table's D call, was not compared with the DNA. TRBV21-1 is an annotated pseudogene. There are 14 residues in the CDR3. The CDR3 DNA is TGTGCCAGCAGCAGTAAGGACAGGGTCTACGAGCAGTACTTC. Translation: CASSSKDRVYEQYF.

V is TRBV10-1 and J is TRBJ2-2, with D possibly being TRBD1 (6 bases). The ends were cut back, 8 bases at V and 4 bases at J, with 11 bases in the middle. Germline V lookup: CDR1 WNHNN, CDR2 SYGVQD (reference sequence). The CDR3 contains 13 residues. The CDR3, as DNA: TGCGCCAGCGGAACAGGGTTCACCGGGGAGCTGTTTTTT. Protein sequence: CASGTGFTGELFF.

The V gene is TRBV12-5, the J gene TRBJ1-2; TRBD1 matches at 7 bases. J gave up 6 bases and V 0 bases, and 16 bases lay outside the gene matches. The CDR3 totals 18 residues. Germline CDR1 reads LGHNT; CDR2 reads FRNRAP. The CDR3 bases are TGTGCTAGTGGTTTGGTGGGAACAGGGGAGAGGTTAGTTGATGGCTACACCTTC. Its translation is CASGLVGTGERLVDGYTF.

This sequence joins TRBV2 and TRBJ1-2, with 7 bases aligning to TRBD1. The CDR3 spans 15 residues. CDR1 is SNHLY, CDR2 FYNNEI, per germline. The V gene end was trimmed by 3 bases and the J gene end by 4 bases; junction bases not matched to a gene: 8. The CDR3 DNA sequence: TGTGCCAGCAGTGAGACGAGACAGGGTGGCTATGGCTACACCTTC. As protein: CASSETRQGGYGYTF.

This clone was detected once. The V call is TRBV7-9, the J call TRBJ2-7; D is perhaps TRBD1 (5 bases). The CDR3 is 14 residues long. The V gene lost 5 bases and the J gene lost 0 bases, with 11 bases spanning the gap. Germline values: CDR1 SEHNR, CDR2 FQNEAQ (reference sequence). The CDR3 sequence: CASSPDSSSYEQYF. CDR3 sequence (DNA): TGTGCCAGCAGCCCCGACAGCAGCTCCTACGAGCAGTACTTC.

This sequence joins TRBV11-2 and TRBJ2-1, with D possibly being TRBD2 (5 bases). The germline V gene encodes CDR1 SGHAT and CDR2 FQNNGV. Trimming pared 4 bases from V and 6 bases from J, leaving 13 bases between. The CDR3 is 14 residues long. For the CDR3, the DNA is TGTGCCAGCAGCTCCCGGGAATCCGGCAATGAGCAGTTCTTC. It yields the protein CASSSRESGNEQFF.

This rearrangement joins TRBV18 to TRBJ1-6; D is possibly TRBD1 (5 bases). The length of the CDR3 is 16 residues. CDR1 is KGHSH and CDR2 is LQKENI in the germline V gene. Trimming took 6 bases from V and 7 from J, leaving 19 bases between them. The CDR3 coding sequence is TGTGCCAGCTCTCAACAACAGGCATACGGGAATTCACCCCTCCACTTT. Translated: CASSQQQAYGNSPLHF.

The J gene is TRBJ2-7, the V gene TRBV6-5; D possibly corresponds to TRBD2 (6 bases). V lost 0 bases and J 3 bases, leaving 9 bases between the germline ends. Germline V gene data show CDR1 as MNHEY and CDR2 as SVGAGI. The CDR3 length is 14 residues. The CDR3 region is CASSYSAGFYEQYF. CDR3 DNA: TGTGCCAGCAGTTACTCCGCGGGGTTCTACGAGCAGTACTTC.

The rearrangement uses TRBV6-6 and TRBJ1-6; a possible D gene is TRBD1 (5 bases). V was shortened by 5 bases and J by 9 bases, with 20 bases between the two germline ends. This CDR3 comprises 16 residues. Germline V gene lookup returns CDR1 MNHNY and CDR2 SVGAGI (reference sequence). This CDR3 is CASSLPPGLPGSPLHF. As DNA, the CDR3 is TGTGCCAGCAGTCTTCCTCCGGGACTGCCAGGTTCACCCCTCCACTTT.